This T cell receptor (beta chain) originates from a study of molecular identifiers for immune sequencing clone quantification. Study results and caveats: The study found clones above 20 RNA copies held over 98% of effector molecules and under 1% in naive cells.

Construction of naive CD8 libraries employed about 18,000 to 1,000,000 sorted cells together with 10%, 30% or 50% RNA. MiXCR was run by TCRdb on the PCR reads, yielding one entry per CDR3 protein. Among a few hundred thousand distinct CDR3 sequences, over 20% were seen once, and the ten largest hold roughly 0.7%. Remarks on this clonotype: Its antigen is not known.

Sequenced sample: naive CD8+ T cells from blood, with Jurkat cell RNA spiked in. The subset: FACS-sorted CD8+CD4-CCR7+CD45RA+ naive T cells. This TCR was recovered from a human donor in good health. Some libraries in this study had Jurkat cell RNA spiked in.

CDR3 nucleotides: TGTGCCAGCAGAACGTTTCTCAGACAGGGGAAGGTGGCCAAAAACATTCAGTACTTC. Its translation is CASRTFLRQGKVAKNIQYF. V usage is TRBV14 and J usage is TRBJ2-4; 8 bases are shared with TRBD1. In germline, CDR1 is SGHDN, CDR2 FVKESK. The J segment lost 1 base and the V segment lost 6 bases, leaving 17 bases of the junction unmatched. The length of the CDR3 is 19 residues. Together with reference TRBV14 and TRBJ2-4, the CDR3 gives the full variable domain: EAGVTQFPSHSVIEKGQTVTLRCDPISGHDNLYWYRRVMGKEIKFLLHFVKESKQDESGMPNNRFLAERTGGTYSTLKVQPAELEDSGVYFCASRTFLRQGKVAKNIQYFGAGTRLSVL.